This TCR beta chain was profiled in a study of blood T cell repertoires in COVID-19. Adults between about 18 and 95 years of age took part from 20 to 25 US areas. Each participant's cohort was designated according to participant-reported clinical history. Recovered participants had two consecutive negative NP/OP PCR tests, healthcare professional clearance, or symptom resolution. Clones were sequenced by immunoSEQ multiplex PCR, and TCRdb holds only the in-frame ones, with some missing. The sample shows under 450,000 clones, around 87% of them seen only once. From germline, CDR1 is SGHTA and CDR2 FQGNSA. V shed 2 bases and J shed 10 bases, with 15 bases lying between them. The CDR3 runs to 15 residues.

The clonotype was recovered from a young man who had recovered from COVID-19. V usage is TRBV7-2 and J usage is TRBJ1-6; unclear D gene. Sample: PBMCs or T cells enriched from blood (not recorded which). The CDR3 DNA is TGTGCCAGCAGCTTACCATTGACATCGTTGTCACCCCTCCACTTT. Protein: CASSLPLTSLSPLHF.